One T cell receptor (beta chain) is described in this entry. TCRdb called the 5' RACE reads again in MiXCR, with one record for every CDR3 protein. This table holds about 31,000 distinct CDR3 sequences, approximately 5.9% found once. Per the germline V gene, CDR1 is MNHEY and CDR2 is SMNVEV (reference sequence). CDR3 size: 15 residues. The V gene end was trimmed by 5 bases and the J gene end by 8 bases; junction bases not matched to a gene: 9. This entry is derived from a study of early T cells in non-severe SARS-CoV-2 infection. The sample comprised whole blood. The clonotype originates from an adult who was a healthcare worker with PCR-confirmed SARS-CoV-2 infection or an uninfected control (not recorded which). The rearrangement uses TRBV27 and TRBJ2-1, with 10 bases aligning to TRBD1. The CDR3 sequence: CASSTGTGEIHEQFF. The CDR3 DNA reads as TGTGCCAGCAGTACCGGGACAGGGGAGATCCATGAGCAGTTCTTC.